A selection of T cell receptor beta chains follows, all from one sample in a study of T cell responses to AZD1222 COVID-19 vaccine. Measured with immunoSEQ multiplex PCR; TCRdb has only the in-frame clones, and not every one. This table has about 110,000 clones, 88% appearing once. Sequenced here: peripheral blood, sampled 28 days after the second AZD1222 dose. The receptors were gathered from an adult who received the AZD1222 COVID-19 vaccine. Each CDR3 is given without its conserved first and last residue. Size is stated for part of the rows, as once, few or many counts, or as a class when the clone is expanded.

TRBV19	TRBJ1-2	15	-	ASSIEVSVAGAVGYT
TRBV6-5	TRBJ2-7	9	-	ASSSGVEQY
TRBV2	TRBJ2-3	12	-	ASSEVQGTDTQY
TRBV7-3	TRBJ2-1	13	-	ASSLGLTSMREQF
TRBV12-3/TRBV12-4	TRBJ2-7	9	-	ASSTLNEQY
TRBV2	TRBJ2-2	13	few	ASSPQEGGTGELF
TRBV3-1/TRBV3-2	TRBJ2-7	13	-	ASSQVGTGTYEQY
TRBV19	TRBJ1-2	12	-	ASSIAGLTYGYT
TRBV5-1	TRBJ1-1	13	-	ASSLEGQGIREAF
TRBV19	TRBJ2-3	11	-	ASSTTRMDTQY
TRBV3-1/TRBV3-2	TRBJ1-2	11	-	ASSQAGVGGYT
TRBV7-9	TRBJ1-2	12	-	ASSRRQGSWGYT
TRBV6-5	TRBJ1-6	12	-	ATSRGPNNSPLH
TRBV3-1/TRBV3-2	TRBJ1-1	12	-	ASATGFMNTEAF
TRBV28	TRBJ1-6	11	-	ASSLWSESPLH
TRBV29-1	TRBJ2-2	12	-	SVDTQGDPGELF
TRBV7-2	TRBJ1-1	11	-	ASSFDRVNEAF
TRBV6-5	TRBJ1-4	12	-	ASSYRQGREKLF
TRBV11-2	TRBJ2-7	13	-	ASSLVGQETYEQY
TRBV14	TRBJ2-1	11	-	ASSQVAYNEQF
TRBV6-5	TRBJ1-6	14	-	ASSYSASSYNSPLH
TRBV11-2	TRBJ2-2	12	-	ASSFTTGAWELF
TRBV6-5	TRBJ1-5	13	-	ASRAGLYSNQPQH
TRBV10-3	TRBJ1-1	11	-	AISETGSTEAF
TRBV7-9	TRBJ1-1	10	-	ASREGWTEAF
TRBV5-6	TRBJ1-4	11	-	ASSSGTREKLF
TRBV6-6	TRBJ2-5	13	-	ASRRGQGAGETQY
TRBV10-3	TRBJ1-1	11	once	AISDKMNTEAF
TRBV2	TRBJ2-7	10	-	ASSYSTTRQY